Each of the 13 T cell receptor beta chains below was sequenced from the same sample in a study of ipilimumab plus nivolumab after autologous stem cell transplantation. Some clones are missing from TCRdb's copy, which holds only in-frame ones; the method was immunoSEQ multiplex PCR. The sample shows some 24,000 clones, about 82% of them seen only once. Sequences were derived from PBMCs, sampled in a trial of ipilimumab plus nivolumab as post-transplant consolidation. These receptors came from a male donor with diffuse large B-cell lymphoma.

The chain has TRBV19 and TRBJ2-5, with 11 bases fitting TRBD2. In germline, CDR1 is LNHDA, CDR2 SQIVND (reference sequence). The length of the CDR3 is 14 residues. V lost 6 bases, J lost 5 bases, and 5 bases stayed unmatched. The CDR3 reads CASSDLAGGETQYF. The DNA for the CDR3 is TGTGCCAGTAGCGACCTAGCGGGGGGCGAGACCCAGTACTTC. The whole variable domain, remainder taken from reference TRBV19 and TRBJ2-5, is DGGITQSPKYLFRKEGQNVTLSCEQNLNHDAMYWYRQDPGQGLRLIYYSQIVNDFQKGDIAEGYSVSREKKESFPLTVTSAQKNPTAFYLCASSDLAGGETQYFGPGTRLLVL.

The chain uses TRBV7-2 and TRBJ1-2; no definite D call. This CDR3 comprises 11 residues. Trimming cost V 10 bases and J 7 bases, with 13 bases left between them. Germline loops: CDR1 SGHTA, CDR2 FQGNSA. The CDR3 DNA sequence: TGTGCCATTTCCATGGGTGCTGGCTACACCTTC. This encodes CAISMGAGYTF.

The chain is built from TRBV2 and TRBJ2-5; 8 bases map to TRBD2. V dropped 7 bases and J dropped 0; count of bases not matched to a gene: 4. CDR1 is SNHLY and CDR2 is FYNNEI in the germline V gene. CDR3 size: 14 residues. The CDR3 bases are TGTGCCAGCAATAGACTAGCGTACCAAGAGACCCAGTACTTC. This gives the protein CASNRLAYQETQYF.

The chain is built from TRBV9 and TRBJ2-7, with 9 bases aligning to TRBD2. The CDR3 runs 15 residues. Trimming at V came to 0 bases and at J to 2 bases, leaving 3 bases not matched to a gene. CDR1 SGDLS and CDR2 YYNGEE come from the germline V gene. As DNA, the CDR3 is TGTGCCAGCAGCGTAGACCCTAGCGGGACCTACGAGCAGTACTTC. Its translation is CASSVDPSGTYEQYF.

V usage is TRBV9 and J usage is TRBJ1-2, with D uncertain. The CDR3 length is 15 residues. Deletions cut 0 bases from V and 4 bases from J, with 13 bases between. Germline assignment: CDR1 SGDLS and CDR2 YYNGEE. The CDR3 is CASSVASGSLYGYTF. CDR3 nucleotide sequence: TGTGCCAGCAGCGTAGCGAGTGGGTCCCTCTATGGCTACACCTTC.

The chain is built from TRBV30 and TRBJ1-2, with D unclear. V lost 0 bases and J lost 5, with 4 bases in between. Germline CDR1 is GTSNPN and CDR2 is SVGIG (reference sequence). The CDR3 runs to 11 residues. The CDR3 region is CAWSVQYGYTF. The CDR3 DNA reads TGTGCCTGGAGTGTCCAATATGGCTACACCTTC.

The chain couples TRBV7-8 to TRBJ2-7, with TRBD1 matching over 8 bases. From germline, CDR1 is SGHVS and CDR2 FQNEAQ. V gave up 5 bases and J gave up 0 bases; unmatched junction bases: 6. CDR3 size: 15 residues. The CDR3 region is CASSPRQGSSYEQYF. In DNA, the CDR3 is TGTGCCAGCAGCCCCCGACAGGGGAGCTCCTACGAGCAGTACTTC.

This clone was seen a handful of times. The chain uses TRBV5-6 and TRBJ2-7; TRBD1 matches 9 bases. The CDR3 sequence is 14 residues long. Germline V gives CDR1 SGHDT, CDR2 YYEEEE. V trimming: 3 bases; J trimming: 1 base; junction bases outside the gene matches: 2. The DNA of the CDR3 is TGTGCCAGCAGCTCGGGACAGGGTTCCTACGAGCAGTACTTC. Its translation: CASSSGQGSYEQYF.

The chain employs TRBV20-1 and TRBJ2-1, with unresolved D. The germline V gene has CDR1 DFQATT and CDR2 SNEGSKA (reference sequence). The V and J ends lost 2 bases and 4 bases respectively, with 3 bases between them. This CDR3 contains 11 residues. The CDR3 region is CSARLYNEQFF. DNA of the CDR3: TGCAGTGCTAGATTGTACAATGAGCAGTTCTTC.

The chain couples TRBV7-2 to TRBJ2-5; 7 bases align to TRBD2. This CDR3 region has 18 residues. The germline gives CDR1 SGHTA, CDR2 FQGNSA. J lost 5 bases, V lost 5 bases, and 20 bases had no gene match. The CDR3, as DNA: TGTGCCAGCAGCCCCCGACTAGGTCGAGGGAGGGTTCATGAGACCCAGTACTTC. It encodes CASSPRLGRGRVHETQYF.

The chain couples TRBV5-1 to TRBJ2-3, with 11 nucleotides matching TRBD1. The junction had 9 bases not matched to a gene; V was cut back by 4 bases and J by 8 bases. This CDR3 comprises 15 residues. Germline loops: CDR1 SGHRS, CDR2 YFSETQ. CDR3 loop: CASSPPGQGAGTQYF. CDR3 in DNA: TGCGCCAGCAGCCCACCCGGACAGGGGGCAGGTACGCAGTATTTT.

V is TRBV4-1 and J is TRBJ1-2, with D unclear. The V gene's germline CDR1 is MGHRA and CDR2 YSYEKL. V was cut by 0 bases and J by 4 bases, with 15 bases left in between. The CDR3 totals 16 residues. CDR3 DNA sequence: TGCGCCAGCAGCCAAGATTCAGCCTCCCCCCGCTATGGCTACACCTTC. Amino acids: CASSQDSASPRYGYTF.

In nucleotides, the CDR3 is TGCGCCAGCAGTCTTAACCCCCCGTACAATGAGCAGTTCTTC. This translates into CASSLNPPYNEQFF. The V and J genes are TRBV10-2 and TRBJ2-1, with no clear D. V dropped 5 bases and J dropped 4 bases, with 12 bases sitting between them. From germline, CDR1 is WSHSY and CDR2 SAAADI. This CDR3 is built from 14 residues.